This T cell receptor (beta chain) was retrieved from a study of T cell changes during pregnancy in multiple sclerosis. The table came from immunoSEQ multiplex PCR; TCRdb's copy has only in-frame clones and leaves some out. The sample records around 80,000 clones, 92% being singletons. V lost 2 bases, J lost 3 bases, and 13 bases lay in between. CDR1 is KGHSH and CDR2 is LQKENI in the germline V gene. This CDR3 has 15 residues. This sequence originates from a female donor with multiple sclerosis, enrolled in a pregnancy study. The rearrangement uses TRBV18 and TRBJ1-1, with D tentatively TRBD1 (6 bases). The sample was peripheral blood, taken before pregnancy. The chain's CDR3 is CASSPTKNRDTEAFF. Here the CDR3 DNA reads TGTGCCAGCTCACCAACAAAAAACAGGGACACTGAAGCTTTCTTT.